The clone carrying this T cell receptor (beta chain) was picked up a small number of times. What it binds is unknown. This entry comes from a study of glioma-infiltrating T cells. Between the trimmed V and J ends, which lost 8 bases and 2 bases, there was a span of 4 bases. Per germline, CDR1 SGHNT and CDR2 YYREEE (reference sequence). The CDR3 sequence is 11 residues long. The iRepertoire nested amplicon-rescue multiplex PCR amplified TCR alpha and beta CDR3s from RNA. Input was roughly 95-400 ng of tissue mRNA or PBMC total RNA. TCRdb re-derived calls from the multiplex PCR reads in MiXCR, one entry per CDR3 protein. The table shows about 200,000 distinct CDR3 sequences, with around 30% occurring only once. Study-level points and caveats: Tissue and blood shared very few CDR3 sequences. Above-expected tissue-blood divergence occurred in all gliomas, most in low-grade ones.

The clonotype comes from a human donor with low-grade glioma or glioblastoma, undergoing nonglioma brain surgery, or in good health (not recorded which). The specimen sequenced was glioma tissue, nonneoplastic brain tissue, or PBMCs (not recorded which). The chain employs TRBV5-4 and TRBJ1-4; D is uncertain. This CDR3 reads CASGTNEKLFF. The CDR3 DNA reads as TGTGCCAGTGGGACTAATGAAAAACTGTTTTTT.